What follows are 25 T cell receptor beta chains derived from one specimen sequenced in a study of blood T cell repertoires in COVID-19. TCRdb's copy holds only in-frame clones and misses some; the assay was immunoSEQ multiplex PCR. Of 25,000 or so clones in the sample, about nine tenths are singletons; the top ten hold about 18%. The source material was peripheral blood. The receptors here all came from an elderly woman with acute or convalescent COVID-19.

This clone has more than one count but fewer than ten. CDR3 bases: TGTGCCAGCAGCCCTAACTCATTCGGGGGGCGTAGCACTGAAGCTTTCTTT. Protein product: CASSPNSFGGRSTEAFF. The V and J genes are TRBV14 and TRBJ1-1; weak D call: TRBD1 (6 bases). The CDR3 covers 17 residues. V was shortened by 4 bases and J by 4 bases, with 22 bases between the two germline ends. Germline V gene data show CDR1 as SGHDN and CDR2 as FVKESK.

The chain is built from TRBV7-6 and TRBJ2-2; 7 nucleotides line up with TRBD1. This CDR3 has 15 amino acids. V lost 2 bases to trimming and J lost 1 base; unmatched junction nucleotides: 1. Per the germline V gene, CDR1 is SGHVS and CDR2 is FNYEAQ. Here the CDR3 reads CASSLWDRNTGELFF. The CDR3 nucleotides are TGTGCCAGCAGCTTATGGGACAGGAACACCGGGGAGCTGTTTTTT.

The count of this clone is one. J is TRBJ2-7 and V is TRBV2; 13 bases match TRBD2. Germline CDR1 reads SNHLY; CDR2 reads FYNNEI. V shed 4 bases, J shed 4 bases, and the junction held 1 base outside the gene matches. This CDR3 has 14 residues. In DNA form, the CDR3 reads TGTGCCAGCAGTGGGACTAGCGGGGGATACGAGCAGTACTTC. It translates to CASSGTSGGYEQYF.

The chain carries TRBV6-5 and TRBJ2-7, with 7 bases lining up with TRBD1. CDR3 size: 14 residues. Per germline, CDR1 MNHEY and CDR2 SVGAGI. J gave up 2 bases and V 8 bases, and 9 bases lay outside the gene matches. The DNA for the CDR3 is TGTGCCAGCGAGGGGGACAGTCTTCCCTACGAGCAGTACTTC. Translating gives CASEGDSLPYEQYF.

In its sample, this clone was seen a few times. The chain employs TRBV4-3 and TRBJ1-3; the D gene is possibly TRBD1 (5 bases). Trimming took off 0 bases at V and 4 bases at J, with 19 bases between the two ends. The CDR3 is 18 residues long. CDR1 LGHNA and CDR2 YSLEER come from the germline V gene. CDR3 residues: CASSQEKQEFSSGNTIYF. For the CDR3, the DNA is TGCGCCAGCAGCCAAGAAAAACAGGAGTTCTCTTCGGGAAACACCATATATTTT.

The rearrangement links TRBV19 to TRBJ2-1; 9 nucleotides align to TRBD2. Germline CDR1 LNHDA, CDR2 SQIVND (reference sequence). This CDR3 contains 18 residues. With V trimmed by 2 bases and J by 4 bases, 12 bases remained unmatched. The chain's CDR3 is CASSIRERGVGLYNEQFF. In DNA, the CDR3 is TGTGCCAGTAGTATACGCGAGCGGGGGGTGGGGCTATACAATGAGCAGTTCTTC. Complete variable domain (other parts from reference TRBV19 and TRBJ2-1): DGGITQSPKYLFRKEGQNVTLSCEQNLNHDAMYWYRQDPGQGLRLIYYSQIVNDFQKGDIAEGYSVSREKKESFPLTVTSAQKNPTAFYLCASSIRERGVGLYNEQFFGPGTRLTVL.

This clone has only a few counts. The rearrangement links TRBV9 to TRBJ2-5; the match to TRBD2 covers 8 bases. Germline V CDR1 and CDR2: SGDLS, YYNGEE. This CDR3 has 17 residues. The V gene end was trimmed by 4 bases and the J gene end by 1 base; junction bases not matched to a gene: 12. The CDR3 loop reads CASSLSVAGSFQETQYF. The CDR3 DNA reads TGTGCCAGCAGCCTCTCGGTAGCGGGATCCTTCCAAGAGACCCAGTACTTC.

The genes are TRBV9 and TRBJ2-3; 8 bases agree with TRBD2. J was trimmed by 5 bases and V by 3 bases; bases with no gene match: 11. The CDR3 is made up of 16 amino acids. Germline V gives CDR1 SGDLS, CDR2 YYNGEE. The chain's CDR3 is CASSDRAGEAGDTQYF. In DNA, the CDR3 is TGTGCCAGCAGCGATAGAGCGGGAGAGGCGGGAGATACGCAGTATTTT.

J is TRBJ2-1 and V is TRBV27; 10 nucleotides match TRBD2. There are 17 residues in the CDR3. Trimming took 7 bases from V and 0 from J; bases not matched to a gene: 9. Per the germline V gene, CDR1 is MNHEY and CDR2 is SMNVEV (reference sequence). CDR3 amino acids: CASNPGTSVGSYNEQFF. The CDR3 DNA reads TGTGCCAGCAACCCCGGGACTAGCGTTGGCTCCTACAATGAGCAGTTCTTC.

V is TRBV19 and J is TRBJ2-7, with TRBD1 matching over 10 bases. The ends lost 8 bases at V and 6 bases at J; junction bases unmatched: 7. CDR3 length equals 13 residues. Looked up from germline, CDR1 is LNHDA and CDR2 is SQIVND (reference sequence). This CDR3 is CASGTGDFGEQYF. In nucleotides, the CDR3 is TGTGCCAGTGGGACAGGGGATTTCGGCGAGCAGTACTTC.

The chain links TRBV18 to TRBJ1-1, with D possibly TRBD1 on 5 matching bases. The CDR3 totals 15 residues. In germline, CDR1 is KGHSH, CDR2 LQKENI. Trimming took 0 bases from V and 0 from J, leaving 8 bases between them. The CDR3 DNA sequence: TGTGCCAGCTCACCACCAACAGGCATGAACACTGAAGCTTTCTTT. This codes for CASSPPTGMNTEAFF.

The CDR3 DNA reads TGTGCCAGCAGCCTCAGACAGGGAGGTGAAAAACTGTTTTTT. It yields the protein CASSLRQGGEKLFF. The chain is built from TRBV7-9 and TRBJ1-4; 7 bases are shared with TRBD1. Germline trimming cut 5 bases from V and 7 bases from J; bases unmatched to any gene: 7. CDR1 and CDR2 from the germline V gene are SEHNR and FQNEAQ (reference sequence). This CDR3 is 14 amino acids long.

The chain recombines TRBV7-2 with TRBJ1-3; D might be TRBD1 (5 bases). The germline V and J ends were trimmed by 7 bases and 2 bases, with 12 bases remaining between them. CDR3 size: 14 residues. Germline V lookup: CDR1 SGHTA, CDR2 FQGNSA. CDR3 bases: TGTGCCAGCACCTTGCGGGGGGCTGGAAACACCATATATTTT. Translated: CASTLRGAGNTIYF. The full variable domain, completed using reference TRBV7-2 and TRBJ1-3, is GAGVSQSPSNKVTEKGKDVELRCDPISGHTALYWYRQSLGQGLEFLIYFQGNSAPDKSGLPSDRFSAERTGGSVSTLTIQRTQQEDSAVYLCASTLRGAGNTIYFGEGSWLTVV.

The chain employs TRBV27 and TRBJ2-1, with 8 bases matching TRBD1. Germline CDR1 reads MNHEY; CDR2 reads SMNVEV (reference sequence). This CDR3 region has 15 residues. With 3 bases clipped from V and 1 base from J, the junction kept 2 bases outside the gene matches. CDR3 nucleotide sequence: TGTGCCAGCAGTTTCGGGACAGGATCCTACAATGAGCAGTTCTTC. This encodes CASSFGTGSYNEQFF.

This chain uses TRBV6-2 or TRBV6-3 with TRBJ2-4, with TRBD1 as a possible D gene (5 bases). The CDR3 length is 15 residues. Trimming took off 5 bases at V and 0 bases at J, with 11 bases between the two ends. From germline, CDR1 is MNHEY and CDR2 SVGEGT. This chain's CDR3 is CASSGALEAKNIQYF. The CDR3 DNA reads TGTGCCAGCAGTGGGGCCCTTGAAGCCAAAAACATTCAGTACTTC.

The V gene is TRBV14, the J gene TRBJ2-2; perhaps TRBD2 as D (5 bases). The CDR3 consists of 19 residues. Trimming took 2 bases from V and 1 from J, leaving 20 bases between them. Per the germline V gene, CDR1 is SGHDN and CDR2 is FVKESK. The CDR3 DNA follows: TGTGCCAGCAGCCAAAGGCGTGGAGGTCGAGCTGAGAACACCGGGGAGCTGTTTTTT. As protein: CASSQRRGGRAENTGELFF.

This clone occurred once. J is TRBJ1-3 and V is TRBV5-6, with D possibly TRBD1 on 5 matching bases. Looked up from germline, CDR1 is SGHDT and CDR2 is YYEEEE. V lost 3 bases to trimming and J lost 4 bases, with 14 bases between them. The CDR3 consists of 15 residues. The CDR3 nucleotides read TGTGCCAGCAGCTACCCCGGACAATCCGGAAACACCATATATTTT. It yields the protein CASSYPGQSGNTIYF.

The sample holds a few counts of this clone. The chain has TRBV2 and TRBJ1-5; 7 bases align to TRBD1. Germline V gene data show CDR1 as SNHLY and CDR2 as FYNNEI. The CDR3 covers 15 residues. The J segment lost 7 bases and the V segment lost 7 bases, leaving 13 bases of the junction unmatched. The CDR3 sequence is CASTWGRGGEQPQHF. DNA for the CDR3: TGTGCCAGCACTTGGGGGAGAGGGGGCGAGCAGCCCCAGCATTTT. Combining the CDR3 with reference TRBV2 and TRBJ1-5 gives the whole variable domain EPEVTQTPSHQVTQMGQEVILRCVPISNHLYFYWYRQILGQKVEFLVSFYNNEISEKSEIFDDQFSVERPDGSNFTLKIRSTKLEDSAMYFCASTWGRGGEQPQHFGDGTRLSIL.

Only a few counts were recorded for this clone. The rearrangement links TRBV6-2 or TRBV6-3 to TRBJ1-5; 8 bases line up with TRBD1. Germline values: CDR1 MNHEY, CDR2 SVGEGT. With V trimmed by 2 bases and J by 2 bases, 2 bases remained unmatched. This CDR3 spans 15 amino acids. The CDR3, as DNA: TGTGCCAGCAGTTACAGGGGACAGGGCAATCAGCCCCAGCATTTT. As protein: CASSYRGQGNQPQHF.

The chain is built from TRBV3-1 (or the pseudogene TRBV3-2) and TRBJ2-3; 9 nucleotides line up with TRBD2. The CDR3 runs 16 residues. Unmatched junction bases numbered 11, after V lost 4 bases and J lost 6 bases. Germline CDR1 LGHDT, CDR2 YNNKEL (reference sequence). The CDR3 reads CASSRGSGSFSDTQYF. Here the CDR3 DNA reads TGTGCCAGCAGCCGGGGTAGCGGGAGTTTCTCCGATACGCAGTATTTT.

The chain employs TRBV27 and TRBJ2-5; 9 bases fit TRBD1. With 4 bases clipped from V and 5 bases from J, the junction kept 2 bases outside the gene matches. This CDR3 contains 13 residues. Germline CDR1 and CDR2: MNHEY and SMNVEV (reference sequence). The CDR3 DNA follows: TGTGCCAGCAGTTACAGGGGGCGGGAGACCCAGTACTTC. Encoded protein: CASSYRGRETQYF.

The chain joins TRBV16 to TRBJ1-2; D unclear. In germline, CDR1 is KGHSY, CDR2 FQNENV. The CDR3 runs to 16 residues. The germline V and J ends were trimmed by 0 bases and 4 bases, with 15 bases remaining between them. CDR3 bases: TGTGCCAGCAGCCAATCTTACGGTTTTACGATCTATGGCTACACCTTC. Translated: CASSQSYGFTIYGYTF. Full variable domain (missing parts from reference TRBV16 and TRBJ1-2): GEEVAQTPKHLVRGEGQKAKLYCAPIKGHSYVFWYQQVLKNEFKFLISFQNENVFDETGMPKERFSAKCLPNSPCSLEIQATKLEDSAVYFCASSQSYGFTIYGYTFGSGTRLTVV.

The chain combines TRBV9 with TRBJ2-2; 7 bases line up with TRBD2. Germline trimming cut 2 bases from V and 6 bases from J; bases unmatched to any gene: 4. There are 14 residues in the CDR3. Germline-derived CDR1 and CDR2 are SGDLS and YYNGEE. The CDR3 here is CASSVRLAPGELFF. The CDR3 bases are TGTGCCAGCAGCGTCCGACTAGCCCCCGGGGAGCTGTTTTTT.

This clone was seen a handful of times. The chain recombines TRBV7-6 with TRBJ2-7; 7 bases line up with TRBD2. V lost 1 base and J lost 3; bases outside the gene matches: 3. This CDR3 spans 14 amino acids. Germline assignment: CDR1 SGHVS and CDR2 FNYEAQ. DNA of the CDR3: TGTGCCAGCAGCTTAGTCCGGGAGGACTACGAGCAGTACTTC. Its translation is CASSLVREDYEQYF.

This chain joins TRBV19 and TRBJ2-1, with D uncertain. CDR3 length equals 15 residues. V lost 5 bases and J 0 bases, leaving 11 bases between the germline ends. Per germline, CDR1 LNHDA and CDR2 SQIVND (reference sequence). CDR3 nucleotides: TGTGCCAGTAGTGCCTTAGTCGGCTCCTACAATGAGCAGTTCTTC. It is translated as CASSALVGSYNEQFF.